This T cell receptor (beta chain) was documented in a study of cytomegalovirus exposure and HLA in healthy donors. Overall study results and limits: Accounts indicate the classifier identified cytomegalovirus status with strong specificity and sensitivity.

As to this clone: Antigen unknown.

The assay was immunoSEQ multiplex PCR, and TCRdb's table has in-frame clones only and misses some. The repertoire includes about 200,000 clones, around 84% of them detected once, and 13% sits in the top ten. The CDR3 runs to 14 residues. V was clipped by 6 bases and J by 7 bases, with 18 bases between them. From germline, CDR1 is MDHEN and CDR2 SYDVKM. Sequenced sample: PBMCs. This TCR came from a woman in her twenties or thirties in good health and CMV-seropositive. This chain uses TRBV28 with TRBJ1-2, with a possible D match to TRBD1 (6 bases). The CDR3 here is CASSLGTSTGGYTF. In DNA form, the CDR3 reads TGTGCCAGCAGCTTAGGGACATCCACGGGTGGCTACACCTTC.